The subject of this entry is one T cell receptor (beta chain). Its antigen is not known. These data originate in a study of Ad26.COV2.S vaccination and SARS-CoV-2 variants. Broader study findings: Vaccinees and placebo recipients showed similar non-spike TCR breadth.

Regarding treatment: some 19 received Ad26.COV2.S at low or high dose, single or two shots; roughly five received placebo; per-sample allocation not given. The study sampled participants on day 63 after the first vaccine or placebo injection. The CDR3 runs to 18 residues. CDR1 and CDR2 from the germline V gene are LGHNA and YSLEER. V shed 4 bases and J shed 5 bases, with 21 bases lying between them. Measured with immunoSEQ multiplex PCR; TCRdb has only the in-frame clones, and not every one. Here the sample spans some 340,000 clones, about 86% being singletons. Sample: peripheral blood, taken in a trial of Ad26.COV2.S vaccine versus placebo. The TCR was taken from a person aged 18-60 years who received the Ad26.COV2.S COVID-19 vaccine or a placebo. The chain carries TRBV4-3 and TRBJ1-6; D is ambiguous. The CDR3 loop reads CASSLAVNTGSDNSPLHF. The CDR3 nucleotides read TGCGCCAGCAGCCTCGCGGTGAACACGGGTTCGGATAATTCACCCCTCCACTTT.